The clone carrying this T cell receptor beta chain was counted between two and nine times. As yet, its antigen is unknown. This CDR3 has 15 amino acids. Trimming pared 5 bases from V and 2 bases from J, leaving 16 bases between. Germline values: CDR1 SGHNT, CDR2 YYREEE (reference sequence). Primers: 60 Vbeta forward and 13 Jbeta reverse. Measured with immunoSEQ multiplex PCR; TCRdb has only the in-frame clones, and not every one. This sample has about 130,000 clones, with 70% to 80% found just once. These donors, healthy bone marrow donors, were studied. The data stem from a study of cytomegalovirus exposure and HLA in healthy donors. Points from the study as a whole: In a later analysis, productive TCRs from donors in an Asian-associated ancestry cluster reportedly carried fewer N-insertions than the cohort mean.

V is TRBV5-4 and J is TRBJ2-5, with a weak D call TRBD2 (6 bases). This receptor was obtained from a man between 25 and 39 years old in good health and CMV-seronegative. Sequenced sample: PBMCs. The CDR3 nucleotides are TGTGCCAGCAGACTCGGCACGGGGGTGCAAGAGACCCAGTACTTC. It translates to CASRLGTGVQETQYF.